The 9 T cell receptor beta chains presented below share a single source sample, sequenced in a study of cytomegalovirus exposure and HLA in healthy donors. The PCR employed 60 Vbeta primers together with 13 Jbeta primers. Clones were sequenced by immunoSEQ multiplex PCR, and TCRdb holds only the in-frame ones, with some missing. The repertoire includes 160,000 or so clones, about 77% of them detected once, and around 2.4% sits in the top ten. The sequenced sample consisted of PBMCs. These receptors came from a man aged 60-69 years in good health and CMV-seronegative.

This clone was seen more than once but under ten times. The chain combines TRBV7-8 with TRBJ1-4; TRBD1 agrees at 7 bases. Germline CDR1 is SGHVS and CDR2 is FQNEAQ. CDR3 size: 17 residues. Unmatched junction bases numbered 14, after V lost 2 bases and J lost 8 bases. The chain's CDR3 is CASSLIRGRQGWEKLFF. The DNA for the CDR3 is TGTGCCAGCAGCTTAATAAGGGGGAGACAGGGTTGGGAAAAACTGTTTTTT.

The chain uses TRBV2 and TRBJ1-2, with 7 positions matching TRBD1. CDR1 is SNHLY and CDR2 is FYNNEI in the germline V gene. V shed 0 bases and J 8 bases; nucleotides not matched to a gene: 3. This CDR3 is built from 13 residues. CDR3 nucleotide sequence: TGTGCCAGCAGTGAAGCAGGGGGCAACGGCTACACCTTC. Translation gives CASSEAGGNGYTF.

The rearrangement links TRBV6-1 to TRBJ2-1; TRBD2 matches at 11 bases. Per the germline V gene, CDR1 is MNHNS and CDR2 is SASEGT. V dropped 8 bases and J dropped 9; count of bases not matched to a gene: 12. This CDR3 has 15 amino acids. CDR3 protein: CASWGGSGRAGEQFF. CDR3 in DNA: TGTGCCAGCTGGGGGGGTAGCGGGAGGGCCGGTGAGCAGTTCTTC.

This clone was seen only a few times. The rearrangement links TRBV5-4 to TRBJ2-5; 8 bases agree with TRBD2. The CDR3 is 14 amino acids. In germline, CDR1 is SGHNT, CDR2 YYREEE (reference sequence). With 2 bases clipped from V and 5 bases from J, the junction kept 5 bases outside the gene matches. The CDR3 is CASSFRTSTETQYF. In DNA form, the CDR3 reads TGTGCCAGCAGCTTTCGGACTAGCACTGAGACCCAGTACTTC.

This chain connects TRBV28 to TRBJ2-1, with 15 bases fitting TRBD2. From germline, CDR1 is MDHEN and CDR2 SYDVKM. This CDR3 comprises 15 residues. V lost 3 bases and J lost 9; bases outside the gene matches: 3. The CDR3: CASSFGTSGRSEQFF. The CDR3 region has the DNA TGTGCCAGCAGTTTTGGGACTAGCGGGAGGAGTGAGCAGTTCTTC.

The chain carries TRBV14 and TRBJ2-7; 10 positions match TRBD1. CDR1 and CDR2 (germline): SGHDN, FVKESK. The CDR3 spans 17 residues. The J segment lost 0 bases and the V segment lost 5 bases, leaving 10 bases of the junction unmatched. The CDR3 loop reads CASSKQPGTGVSYEQYF. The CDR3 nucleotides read TGTGCCAGCAGCAAGCAGCCAGGGACAGGGGTCTCCTACGAGCAGTACTTC.

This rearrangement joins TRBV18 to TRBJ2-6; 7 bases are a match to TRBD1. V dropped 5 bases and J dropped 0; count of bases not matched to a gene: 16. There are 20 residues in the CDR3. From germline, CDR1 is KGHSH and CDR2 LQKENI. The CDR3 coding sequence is TGTGCCAGCTCAGCTCTATTGACGGGGACAGCGAACTCTGGGGCCAACGTCCTGACTTTC. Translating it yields CASSALLTGTANSGANVLTF.

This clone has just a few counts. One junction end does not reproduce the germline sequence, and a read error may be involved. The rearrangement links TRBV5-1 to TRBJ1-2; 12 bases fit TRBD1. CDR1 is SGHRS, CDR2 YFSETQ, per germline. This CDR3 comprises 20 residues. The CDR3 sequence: CASSLVLPAGQGAPNYGYPF. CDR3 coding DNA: TGCGCCAGCAGCTTGGTATTGCCCGCGGGACAGGGGGCCCCGAACTATGGCTACCCCTTC.

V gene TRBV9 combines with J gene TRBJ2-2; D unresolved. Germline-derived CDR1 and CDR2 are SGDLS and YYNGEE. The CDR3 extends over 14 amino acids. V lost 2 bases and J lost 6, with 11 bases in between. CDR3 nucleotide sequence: TGTGCCAGCAGCGTGGTACGCGTCTCCGGGGAGCTGTTTTTT. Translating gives CASSVVRVSGELFF.